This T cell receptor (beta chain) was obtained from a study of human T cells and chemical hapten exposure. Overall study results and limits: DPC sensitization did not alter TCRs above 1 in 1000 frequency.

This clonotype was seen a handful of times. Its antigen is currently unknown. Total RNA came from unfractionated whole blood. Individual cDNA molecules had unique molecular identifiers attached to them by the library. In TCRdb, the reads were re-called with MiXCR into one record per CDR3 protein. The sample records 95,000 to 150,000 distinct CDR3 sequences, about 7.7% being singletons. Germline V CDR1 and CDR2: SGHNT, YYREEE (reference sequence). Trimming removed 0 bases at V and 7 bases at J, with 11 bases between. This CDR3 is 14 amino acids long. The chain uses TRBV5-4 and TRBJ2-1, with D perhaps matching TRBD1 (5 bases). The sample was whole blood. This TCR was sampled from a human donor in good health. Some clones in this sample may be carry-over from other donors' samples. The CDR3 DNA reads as TGTGCCAGCAGCTTGGGGCAGGGTCGTAATGAGCAGTTCTTC. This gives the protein CASSLGQGRNEQFF.